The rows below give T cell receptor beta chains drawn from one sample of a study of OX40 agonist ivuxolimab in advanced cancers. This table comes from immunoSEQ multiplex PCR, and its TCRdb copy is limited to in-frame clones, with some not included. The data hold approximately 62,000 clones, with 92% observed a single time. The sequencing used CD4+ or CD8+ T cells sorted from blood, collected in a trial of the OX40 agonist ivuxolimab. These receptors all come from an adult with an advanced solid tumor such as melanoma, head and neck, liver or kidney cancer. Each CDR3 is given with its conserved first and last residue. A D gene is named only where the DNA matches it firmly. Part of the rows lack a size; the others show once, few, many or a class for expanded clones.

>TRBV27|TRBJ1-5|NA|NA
CASRGQGYQPQHF
TGTGCCAGCAGGGGTCAGGGGTATCAGCCCCAGCATTTT
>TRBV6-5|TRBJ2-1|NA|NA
CASSYGDSYNEQFF
TGTGCCAGCAGTTACGGAGACAGCTACAATGAGCAGTTCTTC
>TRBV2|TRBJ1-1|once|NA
CASGFEQGGTEAFF
TGTGCCAGCGGGTTTGAACAGGGAGGGACTGAAGCTTTCTTT
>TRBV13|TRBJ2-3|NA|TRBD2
CASSPTELAGIDTQYF
TGTGCCAGCAGCCCTACCGAGCTAGCGGGGATAGATACGCAGTATTTT
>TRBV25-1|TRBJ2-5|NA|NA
CASSEWKTRAGTQYF
TGTGCCAGCAGTGAATGGAAGACCCGGGCGGGGACCCAGTACTTC
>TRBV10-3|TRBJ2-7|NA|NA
CAISDHAGSDTYEQYF
TGTGCCATCAGTGACCACGCCGGGTCAGACACCTACGAGCAGTACTTC
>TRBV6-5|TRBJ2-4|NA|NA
CASSVVAEAKNIQYF
TGTGCCAGCAGTGTGGTAGCAGAAGCCAAAAACATTCAGTACTTC
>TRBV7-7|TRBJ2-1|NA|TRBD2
CASSLGGLAGHNEQFF
TGTGCCAGCAGCTTAGGAGGACTAGCGGGGCACAATGAGCAGTTCTTC
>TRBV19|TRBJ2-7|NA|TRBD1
CASSNLYGQGEQYF
TGTGCCAGTAGTAACCTCTACGGACAGGGTGAGCAGTACTTC
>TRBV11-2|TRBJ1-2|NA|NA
CASSLDPRVYGYTF
TGTGCCAGCAGCTTAGATCCCAGGGTTTATGGCTACACCTTC
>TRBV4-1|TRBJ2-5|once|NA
CASSQGRREETQYF
TGCGCCAGCAGCCAAGGGCGAAGGGAAGAGACCCAGTACTTC
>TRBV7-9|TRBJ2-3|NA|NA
CASSLGPLDSTDTQYF
TGTGCCAGCAGCCTCGGGCCGCTGGATAGCACAGATACGCAGTATTTT
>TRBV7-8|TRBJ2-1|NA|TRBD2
CASSIGLAGGNEQFF
TGTGCCAGCAGCATCGGACTAGCGGGAGGAAATGAGCAGTTCTTC
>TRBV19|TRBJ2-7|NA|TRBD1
CASSIEQGGMYEQYF
TGTGCCAGTAGTATCGAACAGGGGGGAATGTACGAGCAGTACTTC
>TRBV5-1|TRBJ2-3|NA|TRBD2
CASSREGVSTDTQYF
TGCGCCAGCAGCAGGGAGGGTGTCAGCACAGATACGCAGTATTTT
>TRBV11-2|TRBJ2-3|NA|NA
CATQPLLGTADTQYF
TGTGCTACCCAGCCATTACTAGGGACGGCAGATACGCAGTATTTT
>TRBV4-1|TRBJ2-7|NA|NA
CASSQGRGGYEQYF
TGCGCCAGCAGCCAAGGCAGGGGAGGCTACGAGCAGTACTTC
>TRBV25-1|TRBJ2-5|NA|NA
CASSRETQYF
TGTGCCAGCAGTAGGGAGACCCAGTACTTC
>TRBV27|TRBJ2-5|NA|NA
CASSYQETQYF
TGTGCCAGCAGCTACCAAGAGACCCAGTACTTC
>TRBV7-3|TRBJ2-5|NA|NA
CASSIGGNQETQYF
TGTGCCAGCAGCATAGGCGGAAACCAAGAGACCCAGTACTTC
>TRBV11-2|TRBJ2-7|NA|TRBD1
CASSLFRDRGLPATYEQYF
TGTGCCAGCAGCTTATTCCGGGACAGGGGGCTCCCGGCTACCTACGAGCAGTACTTC
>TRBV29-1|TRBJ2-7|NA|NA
CSAEDGYEQYF
TGCAGCGCAGAGGACGGATACGAGCAGTACTTC
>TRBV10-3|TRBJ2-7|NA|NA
CAISEEGPSMYEQYF
TGTGCCATCAGTGAGGAGGGCCCTAGTATGTACGAGCAGTACTTC
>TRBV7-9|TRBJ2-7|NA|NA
CASSPGDTSYEQYF
TGTGCCAGCAGCCCAGGGGACACTTCCTACGAGCAGTACTTC
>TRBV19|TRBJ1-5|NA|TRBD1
CASSTWTGLNQPQHF
TGTGCCAGTAGTACCTGGACAGGTCTGAATCAGCCCCAGCATTTT
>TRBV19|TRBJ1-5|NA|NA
CASSRTEYSNQPQHF
TGTGCCAGTAGTAGGACAGAATATAGCAATCAGCCCCAGCATTTT
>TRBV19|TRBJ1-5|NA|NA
CASSILARDQPQHF
TGTGCCAGTAGTATACTGGCCAGGGATCAGCCCCAGCATTTT
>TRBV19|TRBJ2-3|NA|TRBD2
CASASGRGPDTQYF
TGTGCCAGTGCTAGCGGGAGGGGACCAGATACGCAGTATTTT
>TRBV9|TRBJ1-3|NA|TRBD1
CASSPGGSGNTIYF
TGTGCCAGCAGCCCAGGGGGCTCTGGAAACACCATATATTTT
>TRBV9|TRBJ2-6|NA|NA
CASRFRITGANVLTF
TGTGCCAGCAGGTTTAGGATAACTGGGGCCAACGTCCTGACTTTC
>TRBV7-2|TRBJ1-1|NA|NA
CASSAYREAFF
TGTGCCAGCAGCGCCTACCGCGAAGCTTTCTTT
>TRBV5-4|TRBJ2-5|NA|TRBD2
CASSLFRTSGGETQYF
TGTGCCAGCAGCTTGTTCAGGACTAGCGGGGGGGAGACCCAGTACTTC
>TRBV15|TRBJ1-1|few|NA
CATSKPRGRRTEAFF
TGTGCCACCAGCAAGCCTAGGGGCAGGAGGACTGAAGCTTTCTTT
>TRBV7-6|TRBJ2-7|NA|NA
CASSLSSIAEQYF
TGTGCCAGCAGCTTATCGAGTATTGCCGAGCAGTACTTC
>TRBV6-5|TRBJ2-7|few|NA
CASSYWAGREQYF
TGTGCCAGCAGTTACTGGGCAGGGAGAGAGCAGTACTTC
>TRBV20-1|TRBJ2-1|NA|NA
CSARAGNEQFF
TGCAGTGCTAGAGCGGGGAATGAGCAGTTCTTC
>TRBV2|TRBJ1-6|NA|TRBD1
CASSGDRETSPLHF
TGTGCCAGCAGTGGGGACAGGGAAACCTCACCCCTCCACTTT
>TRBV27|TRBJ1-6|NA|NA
CASSLGGPNSPLHF
TGTGCCAGCAGTTTGGGGGGGCCTAATTCACCCCTCCACTTT
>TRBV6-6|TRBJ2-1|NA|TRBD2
CASSYSLAGGNNEQFF
TGTGCCAGCAGTTACTCACTGGCGGGAGGGAACAATGAGCAGTTCTTC
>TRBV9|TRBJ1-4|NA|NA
CASSGHYTESNEKLFF
TGTGCCAGCAGCGGACATTATACAGAATCTAATGAAAAACTGTTTTTT
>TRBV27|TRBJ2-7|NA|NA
CASSLFFVGYEQYF
TGTGCCAGCAGTTTATTTTTTGTAGGGTACGAGCAGTACTTC
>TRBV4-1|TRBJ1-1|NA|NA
CASSQVNPNTEAFF
TGCGCCAGCAGCCAAGTAAATCCGAACACTGAAGCTTTCTTT
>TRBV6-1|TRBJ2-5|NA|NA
CASSEYPRAETQYF
TGTGCCAGCAGTGAATACCCCAGGGCTGAGACCCAGTACTTC
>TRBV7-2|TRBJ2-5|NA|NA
CASSGRWGAETQYF
TGTGCCAGCAGCGGCCGTTGGGGGGCGGAGACCCAGTACTTC
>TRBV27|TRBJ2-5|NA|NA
CASSLSRTNQETQYF
TGTGCCAGCAGTTTATCGCGGACGAATCAAGAGACCCAGTACTTC
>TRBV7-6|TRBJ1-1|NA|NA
CASSLALGKNTEAFF
TGTGCCAGCAGCTTAGCGCTGGGAAAGAACACTGAAGCTTTCTTT
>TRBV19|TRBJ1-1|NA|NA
CASRAWTEAFF
TGTGCCAGCCGGGCGTGGACTGAAGCTTTCTTT
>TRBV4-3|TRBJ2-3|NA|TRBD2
CASSQDPPSGYTDTQYF
TGCGCCAGCAGCCAAGATCCCCCTAGCGGTTACACAGATACGCAGTATTTT
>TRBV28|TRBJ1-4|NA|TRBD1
CASSLTGVEGEKLFF
TGTGCCAGCAGTTTGACAGGGGTTGAGGGTGAAAAACTGTTTTTT
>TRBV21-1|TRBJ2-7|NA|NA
CASKETPIKPYEGEQYF
TGTGCCAGCAAGGAAACCCCCATAAAACCCTATGAGGGCGAGCAGTACTTC
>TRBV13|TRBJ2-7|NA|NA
CASSLGHSYEQYF
TGTGCCAGCAGCCTAGGCCACTCCTACGAGCAGTACTTC
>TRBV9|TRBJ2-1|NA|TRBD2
CASSVSTIAGDTNEQFF
TGTGCCAGCAGCGTAAGCACAATAGCGGGAGACACCAATGAGCAGTTCTTC